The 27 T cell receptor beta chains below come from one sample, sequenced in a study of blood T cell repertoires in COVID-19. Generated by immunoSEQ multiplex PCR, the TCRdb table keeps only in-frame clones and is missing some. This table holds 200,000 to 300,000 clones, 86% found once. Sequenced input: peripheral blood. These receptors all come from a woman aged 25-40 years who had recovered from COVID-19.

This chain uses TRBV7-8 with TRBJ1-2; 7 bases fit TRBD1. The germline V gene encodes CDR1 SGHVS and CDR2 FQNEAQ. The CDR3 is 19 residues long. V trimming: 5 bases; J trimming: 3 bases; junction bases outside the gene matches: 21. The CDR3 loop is CASSPLTSTGTALYYGYTF. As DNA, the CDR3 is TGTGCCAGCAGCCCGCTTACTTCGACCGGGACAGCGCTCTACTATGGCTACACCTTC. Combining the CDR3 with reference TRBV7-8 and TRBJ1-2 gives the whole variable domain GAGVSQSPRYKVAKRGQDVALRCDPISGHVSLFWYQQALGQGPEFLTYFQNEAQLDKSGLPSDRFFAERPEGSVSTLKIQRTQQEDSAVYLCASSPLTSTGTALYYGYTFGSGTRLTVV.

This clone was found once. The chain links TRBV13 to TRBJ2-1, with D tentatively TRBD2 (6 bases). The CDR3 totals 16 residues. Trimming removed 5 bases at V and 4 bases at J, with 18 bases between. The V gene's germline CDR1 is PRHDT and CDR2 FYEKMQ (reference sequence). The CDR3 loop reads CASSATGTSPYNEQFF. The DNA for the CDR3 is TGTGCCAGCAGCGCGACCGGGACTTCCCCTTACAATGAGCAGTTCTTC.

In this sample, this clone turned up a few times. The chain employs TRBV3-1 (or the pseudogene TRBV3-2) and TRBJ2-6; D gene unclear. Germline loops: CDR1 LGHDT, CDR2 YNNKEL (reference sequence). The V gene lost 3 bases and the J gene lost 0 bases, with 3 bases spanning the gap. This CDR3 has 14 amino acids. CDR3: CASSQYSGANVLTF. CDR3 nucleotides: TGTGCCAGCAGCCAGTACTCTGGGGCCAACGTCCTGACTTTC.

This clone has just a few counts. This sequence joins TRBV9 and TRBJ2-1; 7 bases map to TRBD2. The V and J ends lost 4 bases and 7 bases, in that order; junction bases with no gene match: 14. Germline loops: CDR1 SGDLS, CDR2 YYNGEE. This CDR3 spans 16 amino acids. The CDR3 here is CASSPRRSGTTNEQFF. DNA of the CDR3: TGTGCCAGCAGCCCCAGAAGGTCCGGGACTACAAATGAGCAGTTCTTC.

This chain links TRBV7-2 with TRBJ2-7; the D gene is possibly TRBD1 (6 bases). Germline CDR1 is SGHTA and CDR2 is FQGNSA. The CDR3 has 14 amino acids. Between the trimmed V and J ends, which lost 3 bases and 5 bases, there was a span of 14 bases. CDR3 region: CASSFGTGINEQYF. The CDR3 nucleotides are TGTGCCAGCAGCTTCGGAACAGGGATCAACGAGCAGTACTTC. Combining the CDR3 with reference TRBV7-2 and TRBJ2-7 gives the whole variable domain GAGVSQSPSNKVTEKGKDVELRCDPISGHTALYWYRQSLGQGLEFLIYFQGNSAPDKSGLPSDRFSAERTGGSVSTLTIQRTQQEDSAVYLCASSFGTGINEQYFGPGTRLTVT.

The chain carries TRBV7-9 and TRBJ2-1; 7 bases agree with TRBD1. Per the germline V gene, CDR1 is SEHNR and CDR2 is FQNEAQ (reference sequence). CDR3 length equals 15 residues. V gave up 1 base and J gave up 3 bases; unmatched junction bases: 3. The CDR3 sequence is CASSLGPGGYNEQFF. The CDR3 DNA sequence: TGTGCCAGCAGCTTAGGGCCAGGGGGCTACAATGAGCAGTTCTTC.

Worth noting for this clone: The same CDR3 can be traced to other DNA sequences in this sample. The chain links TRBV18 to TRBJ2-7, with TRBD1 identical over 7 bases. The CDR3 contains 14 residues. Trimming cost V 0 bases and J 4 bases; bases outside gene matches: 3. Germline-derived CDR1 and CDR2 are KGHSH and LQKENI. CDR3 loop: CASSPPTGKYEQYF. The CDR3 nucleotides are TGTGCCAGCTCACCACCGACAGGGAAATACGAGCAGTACTTC.

CDR3 loop: CASSEQGLAKNIQYF. DNA for the CDR3: TGTGCCAGCAGTGAACAGGGACTAGCCAAAAACATTCAGTACTTC. The chain combines TRBV2 with TRBJ2-4, with D possibly being TRBD2 (6 bases). V lost 2 bases to trimming and J lost 0 bases, with 8 bases between them. Germline lookup yields CDR1 SNHLY and CDR2 FYNNEI. The CDR3 runs 15 residues.

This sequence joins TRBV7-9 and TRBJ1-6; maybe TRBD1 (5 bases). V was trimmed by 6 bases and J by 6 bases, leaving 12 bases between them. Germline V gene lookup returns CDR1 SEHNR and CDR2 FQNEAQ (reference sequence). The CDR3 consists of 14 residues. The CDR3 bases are TGTGCCAGCAGGCAGGGAGGAGGTAATTCACCCCTCCACTTT. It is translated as CASRQGGGNSPLHF.

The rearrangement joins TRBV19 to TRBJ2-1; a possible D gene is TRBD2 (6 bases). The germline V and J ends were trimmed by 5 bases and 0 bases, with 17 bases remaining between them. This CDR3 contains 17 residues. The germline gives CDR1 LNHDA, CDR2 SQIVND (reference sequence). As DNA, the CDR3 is TGTGCCAGTAGTGTGGTCGGGGGACGCCACTCCTACAATGAGCAGTTCTTC. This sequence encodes CASSVVGGRHSYNEQFF.

The CDR3 reads CASSLGRREISGNTIYF. CDR3 nucleotide sequence: TGTGCCAGCAGCCTAGGTAGGAGGGAGATTTCTGGAAACACCATATATTTT. The chain links TRBV3-1 (or the pseudogene TRBV3-2) to TRBJ1-3; no clear D. The V end was cut by 4 bases, the J end by 1 base, with 17 bases between. The CDR3 runs to 17 residues. Germline CDR1 is LGHDT and CDR2 is YNNKEL (reference sequence).

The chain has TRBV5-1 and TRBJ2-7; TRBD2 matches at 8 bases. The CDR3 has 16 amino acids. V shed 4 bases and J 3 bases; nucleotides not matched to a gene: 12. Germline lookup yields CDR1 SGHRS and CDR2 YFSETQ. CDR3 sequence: CASSPYPGGANYEQYF. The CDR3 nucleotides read TGCGCCAGCAGCCCCTATCCCGGGGGGGCAAACTACGAGCAGTACTTC.

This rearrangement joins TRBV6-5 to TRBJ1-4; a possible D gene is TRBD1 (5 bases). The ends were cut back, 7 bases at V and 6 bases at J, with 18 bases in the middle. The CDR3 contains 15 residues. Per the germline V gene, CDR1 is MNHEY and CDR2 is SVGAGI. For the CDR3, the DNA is TGTGCCAGCAACCCAACACCAAAAGGGGATGAAAAACTGTTTTTT. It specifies CASNPTPKGDEKLFF.

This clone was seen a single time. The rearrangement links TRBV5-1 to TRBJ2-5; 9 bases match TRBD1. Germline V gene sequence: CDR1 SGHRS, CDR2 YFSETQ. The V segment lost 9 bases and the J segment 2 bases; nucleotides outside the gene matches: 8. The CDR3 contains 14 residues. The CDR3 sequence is CATSRDREQETQYF. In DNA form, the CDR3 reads TGCGCCACCTCCCGGGACAGGGAACAAGAGACCCAGTACTTC.

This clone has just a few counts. CDR3 DNA: TGCGCCAGCAGTCCTTGGGACAGGGTGACGGGAAACACCATATATTTT. Its translation: CASSPWDRVTGNTIYF. The V and J genes are TRBV5-1 and TRBJ1-3; the match to TRBD1 covers 9 bases. Germline assignment: CDR1 SGHRS and CDR2 YFSETQ. This CDR3 is built from 16 residues. Trimming removed 5 bases from V and 4 bases from J; junction bases left unmatched: 10. The variable domain in full, completed from reference TRBV5-1 and TRBJ1-3, reads KAGVTQTPRYLIKTRGQQVTLSCSPISGHRSVSWYQQTPGQGLQFLFEYFSETQRNKGNFPGRFSGRQFSNSRSEMNVSTLELGDSALYLCASSPWDRVTGNTIYFGEGSWLTVV.

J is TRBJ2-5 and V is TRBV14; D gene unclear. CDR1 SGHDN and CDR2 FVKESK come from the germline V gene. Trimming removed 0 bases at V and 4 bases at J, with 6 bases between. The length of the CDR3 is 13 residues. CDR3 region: CASSQDPLETQYF. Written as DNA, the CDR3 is TGTGCCAGCAGCCAAGATCCACTAGAGACCCAGTACTTC.

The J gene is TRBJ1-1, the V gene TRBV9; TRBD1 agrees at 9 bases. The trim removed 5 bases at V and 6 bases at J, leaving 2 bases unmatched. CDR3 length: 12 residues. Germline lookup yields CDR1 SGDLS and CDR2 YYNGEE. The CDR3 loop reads CASRGTGSEAFF. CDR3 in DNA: TGTGCCAGCAGGGGGACAGGGTCTGAAGCTTTCTTT.

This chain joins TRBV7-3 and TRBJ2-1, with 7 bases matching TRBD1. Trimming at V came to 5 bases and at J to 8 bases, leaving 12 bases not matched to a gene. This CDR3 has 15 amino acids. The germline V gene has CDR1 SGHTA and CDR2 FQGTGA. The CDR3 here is CASSPLDRAKDEQFF. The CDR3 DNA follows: TGTGCCAGCAGCCCCCTAGACAGGGCTAAGGATGAGCAGTTCTTC.

The CDR3 bases are TGTGCCAGCAGTTTATCGATGGGGGCCCCCAATCAGCCCCAGCATTTT. Encoded protein: CASSLSMGAPNQPQHF. This rearrangement joins TRBV27 to TRBJ1-5, with a weak D call TRBD1 (6 bases). Trimming removed 0 bases from V and 3 bases from J, with 12 bases in between. Germline V gives CDR1 MNHEY, CDR2 SMNVEV (reference sequence). This CDR3 is built from 16 residues.

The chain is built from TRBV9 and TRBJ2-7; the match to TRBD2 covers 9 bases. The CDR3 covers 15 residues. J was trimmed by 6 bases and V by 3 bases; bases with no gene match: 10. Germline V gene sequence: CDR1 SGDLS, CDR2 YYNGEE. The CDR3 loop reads CASSGKTSGPIEQYF. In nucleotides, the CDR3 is TGTGCCAGCAGCGGTAAGACTAGCGGTCCTATCGAGCAGTACTTC.

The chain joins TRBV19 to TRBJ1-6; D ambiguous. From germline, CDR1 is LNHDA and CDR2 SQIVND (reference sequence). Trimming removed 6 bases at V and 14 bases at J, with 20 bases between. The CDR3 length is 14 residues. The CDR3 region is CASRHTTSVSSLHF. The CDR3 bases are TGTGCCAGTAGACATACGACATCGGTATCGTCCCTCCACTTT.

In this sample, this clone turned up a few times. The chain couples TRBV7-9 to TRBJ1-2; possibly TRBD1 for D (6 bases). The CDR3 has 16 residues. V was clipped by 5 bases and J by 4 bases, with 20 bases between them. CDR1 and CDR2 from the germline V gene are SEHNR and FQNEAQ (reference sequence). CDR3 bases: TGTGCCAGCAGCCCACCATGGGGACAAGAATTCTATGGCTACACCTTC. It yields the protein CASSPPWGQEFYGYTF.

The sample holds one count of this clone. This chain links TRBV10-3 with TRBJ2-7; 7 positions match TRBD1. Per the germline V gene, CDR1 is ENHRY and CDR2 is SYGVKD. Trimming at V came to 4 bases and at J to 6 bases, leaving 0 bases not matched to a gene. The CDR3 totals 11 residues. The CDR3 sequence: CAISGQGEQYF. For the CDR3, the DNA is TGTGCCATCAGTGGACAGGGCGAGCAGTACTTC.

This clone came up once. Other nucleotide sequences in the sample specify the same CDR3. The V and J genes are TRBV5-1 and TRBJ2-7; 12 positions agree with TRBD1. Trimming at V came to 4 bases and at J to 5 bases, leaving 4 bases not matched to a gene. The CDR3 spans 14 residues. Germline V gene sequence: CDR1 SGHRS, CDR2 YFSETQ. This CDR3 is CASSLGQGANEQYF. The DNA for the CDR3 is TGCGCCAGCAGCCTGGGACAGGGGGCGAACGAGCAGTACTTC.

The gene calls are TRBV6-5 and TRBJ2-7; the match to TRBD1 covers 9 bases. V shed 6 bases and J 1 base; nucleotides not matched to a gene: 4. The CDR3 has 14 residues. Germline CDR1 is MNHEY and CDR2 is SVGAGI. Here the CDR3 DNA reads TGTGCCAGCAGCGGGACAGGGAGTTCCTACGAGCAGTACTTC. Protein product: CASSGTGSSYEQYF.

The CDR3 DNA sequence: TGTGCCAGCAGTCACCCGGTCGGGGGTCCCGGGGAGCTGTTTTTT. Protein product: CASSHPVGGPGELFF. V is TRBV5-4 and J is TRBJ2-2; D is perhaps TRBD2 (6 bases). CDR1 is SGHNT and CDR2 is YYREEE in the germline V gene (reference sequence). The CDR3 covers 15 residues. V was trimmed by 5 bases and J by 6 bases, leaving 17 bases between them.

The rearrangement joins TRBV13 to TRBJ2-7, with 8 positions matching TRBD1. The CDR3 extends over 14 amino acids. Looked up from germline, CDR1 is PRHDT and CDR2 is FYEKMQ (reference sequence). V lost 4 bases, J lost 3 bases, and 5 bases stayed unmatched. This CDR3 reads CASSSRQGYYEQYF. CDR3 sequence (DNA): TGTGCCAGCAGCTCCCGACAGGGGTACTACGAGCAGTACTTC.